This T cell receptor (beta chain) is drawn from a study of blood T cell repertoires in COVID-19 (dated by TCRdb to 2020 to 2021). A note on the overall study: Samples covering the acute and convalescent phases of COVID-19 were provided by collaborators in the United States, Italy and Spain. Where HLA class I and class II types were available, the types were taken from metadata supplied by the sample provider, not from assay-based typing. Samples came from the ongoing ImmuneRACE study (first 160 participants) plus 1,254 subjects from 6 global collaborators. The repertoires were released in a freely available public database intended as a resource for research on the immune response to SARS-CoV-2. A de-identified subject ID, COVID-19 status, age in years and sex were almost always included in the sample metadata. Deeply sampled blood TCRbeta repertoires from subjects exposed to, actively infected with, or recovered from COVID-19 were included in the dataset. The material from the prospective study consisted of cDNA or gDNA derived from T cells, B-cell-depleted T cells, or PBMCs. General findings and caveats noted by the study authors: Clinical and demographic metadata were provided uncurated, with the amount varying by source and participant.

TCRbeta CDR3 regions were amplified from genomic DNA using the immunoSEQ Assay, a bias-controlled multiplex PCR. The original pipeline was this. The number of nucleated cells in each sample was estimated from the amplification of reference gene primers within the assay. Sequence reads were collapsed and filtered to measure the absolute abundance of every unique TCRbeta CDR3 rearrangement. For each sample, productive Simpson clonality was calculated as the square root of Simpson's diversity index over productive rearrangements. TCRdb limited this immuneACCESS table to in-frame rearrangements with V and J called. A share of clones is missing; checked studies link under half to unresolved V genes, and the rest is unexplained. The DNA gave D and trimming, while V, J and clone size come from that table. The sample contains about 250,000 clones, roughly nine tenths of them found a single time. Around 3% of the sample is in the top ten clones.

Note on this clone: The clone's antigen remains unknown. Base quality data are lacking; no much larger clone is found one base away.

Participants in the prospective study were enrolled through a virtual design, were aged about 18 to 100 years, and lived in roughly 26 United States geographic areas. In the prospective study, participants were assigned to cohorts based on the clinical history participants reported in a screening survey and a study questionnaire. For ImmuneRACE Cohort 3, a participant was defined as recovered based on two consecutive negative NP/OP PCR tests, clearance by a healthcare professional, or resolution of symptoms. In the prospective study, mobile phlebotomists collected whole blood, serum and a nasopharyngeal or oropharyngeal swab from each participant. Participants in the prospective study had the option to provide additional blood draws and questionnaires over a 2-month period. Blood samples from the prospective study were shipped frozen or at room temperature prior to DNA extraction. Taken from the germline V gene, the CDR1 and CDR2 loops are SNHLY and FYNNEI. The junction carries 7 bases between V and J, which are trimmed by 2 bases and 3 bases respectively. Spanning cysteine to phenylalanine, the CDR3 consists of 13 amino acids. The kept DNA is CDR3 alone, 39 bases in frame from the first base.

Recombination joined TRBV2 with TRBJ1-1; the D gene identity is not certain. Sequencing input: PBMCs or T cells enriched from blood (not recorded which). The sequence came from a woman aged 50 to 60 who had recovered from COVID-19. Here is the DNA: TGTGCCAGCAGTGAATTCGGTTACACTGAAGCTTTCTTT. This sequence encodes CASSEFGYTEAFF.